This TCR beta chain comes out of a study of T cell changes during pregnancy in multiple sclerosis. This clone was picked up one time. TCRdb's copy holds only in-frame clones and misses some; the assay was immunoSEQ multiplex PCR. The data hold approximately 44,000 clones, with roughly 90% observed a single time. Germline CDR1 and CDR2: SGHTA and FQGNSA. V was trimmed by 8 bases and J by 9 bases, leaving 14 bases between them. The length of the CDR3 is 13 residues. The chain has TRBV7-2 and TRBJ1-6; D remains unclear. The receptor was isolated from a female donor with multiple sclerosis, enrolled in a pregnancy study. The specimen was CD4+ T cells from peripheral blood mononuclear cells, collected before pregnancy. The CDR3 is CASWEPFGSPLHF. The DNA of the CDR3 is TGTGCCAGCTGGGAGCCATTCGGTTCACCCCTCCACTTT.